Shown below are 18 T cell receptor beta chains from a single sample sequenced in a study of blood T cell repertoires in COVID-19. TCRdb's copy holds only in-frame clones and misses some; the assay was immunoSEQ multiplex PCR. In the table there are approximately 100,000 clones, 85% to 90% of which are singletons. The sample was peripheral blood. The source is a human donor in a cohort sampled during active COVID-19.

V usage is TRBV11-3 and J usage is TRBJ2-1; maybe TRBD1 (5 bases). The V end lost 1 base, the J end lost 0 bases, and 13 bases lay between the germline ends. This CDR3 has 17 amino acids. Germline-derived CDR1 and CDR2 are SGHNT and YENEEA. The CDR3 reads CASSLAQGFSSYNEQFF. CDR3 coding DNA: TGTGCCAGCAGCTTAGCCCAGGGCTTCAGCTCCTACAATGAGCAGTTCTTC.

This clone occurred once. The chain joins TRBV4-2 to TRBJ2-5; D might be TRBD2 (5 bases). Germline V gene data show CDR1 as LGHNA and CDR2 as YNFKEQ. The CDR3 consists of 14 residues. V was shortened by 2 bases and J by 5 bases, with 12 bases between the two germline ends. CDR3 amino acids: CASSQPRGEETQYF. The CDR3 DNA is TGTGCCAGCAGCCAACCCCGGGGTGAGGAGACCCAGTACTTC.

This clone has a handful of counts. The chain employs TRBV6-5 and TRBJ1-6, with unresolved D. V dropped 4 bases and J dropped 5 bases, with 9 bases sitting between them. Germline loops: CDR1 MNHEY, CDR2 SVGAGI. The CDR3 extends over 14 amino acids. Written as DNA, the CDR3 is TGTGCCAGCAGTTCTCCCCGCGATAATTCACCCCTCCACTTT. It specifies CASSSPRDNSPLHF.

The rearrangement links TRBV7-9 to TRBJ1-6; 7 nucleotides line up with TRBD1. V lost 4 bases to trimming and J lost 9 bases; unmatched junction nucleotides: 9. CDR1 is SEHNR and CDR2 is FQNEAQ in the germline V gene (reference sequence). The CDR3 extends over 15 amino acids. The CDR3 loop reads CASSSWTGGGSPLHF. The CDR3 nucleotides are TGTGCCAGCAGCTCTTGGACAGGAGGAGGTTCACCCCTCCACTTT.

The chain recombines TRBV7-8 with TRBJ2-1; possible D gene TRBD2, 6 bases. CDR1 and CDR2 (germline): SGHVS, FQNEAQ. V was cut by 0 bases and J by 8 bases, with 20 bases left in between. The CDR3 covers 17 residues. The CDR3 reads CASSLADASVRVDEQFF. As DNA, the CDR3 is TGTGCCAGCAGCTTAGCGGACGCTAGCGTGAGGGTGGATGAGCAGTTCTTC.

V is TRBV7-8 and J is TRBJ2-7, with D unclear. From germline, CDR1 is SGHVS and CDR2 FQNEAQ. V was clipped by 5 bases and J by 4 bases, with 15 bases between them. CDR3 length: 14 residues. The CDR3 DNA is TGTGCCAGCAGCCCGATTAGAAATTCGTACGAGCAGTACTTC. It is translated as CASSPIRNSYEQYF.

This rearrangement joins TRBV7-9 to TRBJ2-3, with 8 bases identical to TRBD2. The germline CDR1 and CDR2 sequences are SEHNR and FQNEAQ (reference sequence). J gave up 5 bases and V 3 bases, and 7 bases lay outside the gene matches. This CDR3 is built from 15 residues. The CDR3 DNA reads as TGTGCCAGCAGCTTTTGGACTAGCCTGGGAGATACGCAGTATTTT. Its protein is CASSFWTSLGDTQYF. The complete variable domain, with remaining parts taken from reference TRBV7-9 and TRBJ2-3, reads DTGVSQNPRHKITKRGQNVTFRCDPISEHNRLYWYRQTLGQGPEFLTYFQNEAQLEKSRLLSDRFSAERPKGSFSTLEIQRTEQGDSAMYLCASSFWTSLGDTQYFGPGTRLTVL.

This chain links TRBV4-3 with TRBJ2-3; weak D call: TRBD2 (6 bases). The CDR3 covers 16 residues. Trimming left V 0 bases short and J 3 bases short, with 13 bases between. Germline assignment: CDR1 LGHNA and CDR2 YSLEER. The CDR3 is CASSQDGASGTDTQYF. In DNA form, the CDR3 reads TGCGCCAGCAGCCAAGACGGGGCGAGCGGGACAGATACGCAGTATTTT.

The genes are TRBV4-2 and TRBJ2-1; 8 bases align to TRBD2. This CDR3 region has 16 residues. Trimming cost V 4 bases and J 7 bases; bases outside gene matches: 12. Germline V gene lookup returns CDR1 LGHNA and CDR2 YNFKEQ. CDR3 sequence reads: CASSPPGGSTRNEQFF. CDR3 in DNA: TGTGCCAGCAGCCCACCGGGGGGGAGTACGCGGAATGAGCAGTTCTTC.

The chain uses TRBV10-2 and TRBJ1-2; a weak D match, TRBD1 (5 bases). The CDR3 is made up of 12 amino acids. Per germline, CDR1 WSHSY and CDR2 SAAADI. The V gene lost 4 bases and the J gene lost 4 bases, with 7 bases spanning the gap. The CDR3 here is CASSGRAYGYTF. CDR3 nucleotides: TGCGCCAGCAGTGGCAGGGCCTATGGCTACACCTTC.

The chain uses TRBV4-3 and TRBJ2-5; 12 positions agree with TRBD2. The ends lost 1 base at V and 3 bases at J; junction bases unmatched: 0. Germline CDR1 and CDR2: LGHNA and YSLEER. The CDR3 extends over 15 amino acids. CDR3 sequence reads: CASSQGTSGKETQYF. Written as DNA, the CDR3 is TGCGCCAGCAGCCAAGGGACTAGCGGGAAAGAGACCCAGTACTTC.

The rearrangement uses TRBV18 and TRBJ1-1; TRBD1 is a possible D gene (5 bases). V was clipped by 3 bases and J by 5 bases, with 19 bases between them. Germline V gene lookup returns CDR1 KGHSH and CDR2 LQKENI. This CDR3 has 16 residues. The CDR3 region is CASSPSVGGLETEAFF. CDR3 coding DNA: TGTGCCAGCTCACCCAGCGTGGGGGGGTTGGAGACTGAAGCTTTCTTT.

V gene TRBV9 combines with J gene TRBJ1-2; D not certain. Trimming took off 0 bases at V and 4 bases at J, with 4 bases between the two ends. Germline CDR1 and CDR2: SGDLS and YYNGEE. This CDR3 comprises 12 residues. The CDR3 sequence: CASSVAGYGYTF. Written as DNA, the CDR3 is TGTGCCAGCAGCGTAGCAGGCTATGGCTACACCTTC.

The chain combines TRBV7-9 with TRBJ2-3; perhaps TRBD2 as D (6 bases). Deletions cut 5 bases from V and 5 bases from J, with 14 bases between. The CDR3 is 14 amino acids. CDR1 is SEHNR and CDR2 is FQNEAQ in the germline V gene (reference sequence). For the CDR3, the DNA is TGTGCCAGCAGCAATCCAGGACTACTAGATACGCAGTATTTT. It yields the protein CASSNPGLLDTQYF.

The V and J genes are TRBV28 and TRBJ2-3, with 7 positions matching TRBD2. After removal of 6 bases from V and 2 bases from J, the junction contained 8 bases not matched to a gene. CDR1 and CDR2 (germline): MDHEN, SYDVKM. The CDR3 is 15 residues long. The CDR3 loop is CASSRGDYNTDTQYF. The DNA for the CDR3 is TGTGCCAGCAGCCGAGGGGACTACAACACAGATACGCAGTATTTT.

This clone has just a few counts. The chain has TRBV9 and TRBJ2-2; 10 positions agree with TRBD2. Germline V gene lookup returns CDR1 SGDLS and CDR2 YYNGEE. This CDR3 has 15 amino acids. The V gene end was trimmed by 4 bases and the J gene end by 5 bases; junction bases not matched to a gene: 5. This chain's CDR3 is CASSKREGSTGELFF. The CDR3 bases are TGTGCCAGCAGCAAGCGGGAGGGCTCGACCGGGGAGCTGTTTTTT.

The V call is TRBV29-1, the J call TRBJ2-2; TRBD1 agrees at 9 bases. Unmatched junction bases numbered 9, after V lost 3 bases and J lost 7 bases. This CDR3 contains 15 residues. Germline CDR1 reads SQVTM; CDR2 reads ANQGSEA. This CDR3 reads CSVDGVQGANGELFF. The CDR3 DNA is TGCAGCGTTGATGGCGTACAGGGGGCAAACGGGGAGCTGTTTTTT.

CDR3 in amino acids: CASSPSRRSYNEQFF. CDR3 in DNA: TGTGCCAGCTCACCTAGCAGGAGGTCCTACAATGAGCAGTTCTTC. The V call is TRBV18, the J call TRBJ2-1, with a weak D call TRBD2 (5 bases). CDR3 length: 15 amino acids. The germline gives CDR1 KGHSH, CDR2 LQKENI. The V and J ends lost 3 bases and 1 base respectively, with 10 bases between them.